This paragraph covers one T cell receptor beta chain sequence. As yet, its antigen is unknown. This entry belongs to a study of T cells in Graves' hyperthyroidism and ophthalmopathy. Study outcomes and limitations: Among thyroid clonotypes expanded above 0.001, most also appeared in blood.

Amplification yielded TCR beta CDR3 regions, with RNA transcripts as the source. Researchers ran a first-round RT-PCR on the TCR CDR3 using the HTBI primer set. TCRdb reanalysed the multiplex PCR reads using MiXCR and keeps one entry per CDR3 protein. Among about 290,000 distinct CDR3 sequences, approximately 17% were seen once, and the ten largest hold around 61%. This CDR3 comprises 16 residues. Germline V CDR1 and CDR2: LGHNA, YSLEER. Trimming took 2 bases from V and 1 from J; bases not matched to a gene: 3. In the ophthalmopathy cohort, Clinical Activity Score was at least 3, NOSPECS grade at least 4, and duration under 3 months.

Sequencing was done on a sample of blood. The receptor's source is a woman aged 60-75 years with Graves' ophthalmopathy. The chain employs TRBV4-3 and TRBJ2-2; 8 nucleotides agree with TRBD1. The CDR3 here is CASSQPGTGNTGELFF. CDR3 in DNA: TGCGCCAGCAGCCAACCCGGGACAGGGAACACCGGGGAGCTGTTTTTT.